This T cell receptor beta chain originates from a study of metastatic and nonmetastatic thyroid tumors. The overall study: The study looked at repertoires side by side in blood and in tumor or nodule tissue from malignant and benign thyroid patients.

TCRdb re-called the PCR reads with MiXCR. In the table there are 15,000 or so clones, roughly 4% of which are singletons. In germline, CDR1 is MNHNS, CDR2 SASEGT. V lost 2 bases and J lost 4, with 14 bases in between. The CDR3 is 15 residues long. Every patient was untreated before thyroid surgery. The chain has TRBV6-1 and TRBJ1-2; D possibly corresponds to TRBD1 (6 bases). This receptor was obtained from a female donor with papillary thyroid cancer or a benign thyroid nodule (not recorded which). Some clones in this sample may be carry-over from other donors' samples. Sequencing was carried out using tumor tissue. The DNA for the CDR3 is TGTGCCAGCAGTGAAAACAGGGCCCTGGGCTATGGCTACACCTTC. Translated, it gives CASSENRALGYGYTF.